The 2 T cell receptor beta chains in this list originate from one sample, sequenced in a study of blood T cells in healthy people across ages. For the second PCR, which ran for roughly 6 to 11 cycles, a sample-barcoded 5' primer and a J-beta primer mix were used. A single record per CDR3 protein comes from TCRdb applying MiXCR to the 5' RACE reads. The sample has hundreds of thousands of distinct CDR3 sequences, roughly 50% seen once. Specimen: blood. These receptors were obtained from a middle-aged man in good health.

This clonotype was seen a handful of times. The rearrangement links TRBV6-2 or TRBV6-3 to TRBJ2-7; D is unclear. Germline V gene sequence: CDR1 MNHEY, CDR2 SVGEGT. The CDR3 consists of 11 residues. Trimming shortened V by 5 bases and J by 5 bases, and 7 bases separated the two germline ends. The CDR3 sequence is CASSVTNEQYF. The CDR3 nucleotides read TGTGCCAGCAGTGTCACTAACGAGCAGTACTTC.

This clonotype came up once. The rearrangement joins TRBV29-1 to TRBJ2-2; D is ambiguous. The germline CDR1 and CDR2 sequences are SQVTM and ANQGSEA. V gave up 4 bases and J gave up 2 bases, with 14 bases separating them. The CDR3 covers 15 residues. The CDR3: CSVVVGTLNTGELFF. CDR3 bases: TGCAGCGTTGTCGTTGGCACATTAAACACCGGGGAGCTGTTTTTT.